The clone carrying this T cell receptor beta chain occurred many times. Antigen unknown. This entry belongs to a study of blood T cells in healthy people across ages. Study-level findings and limits: Naive T cell percentage strongly correlated with TCR beta diversity. Older individuals had lower TCR beta diversity per million T cells (the decline was roughly linear).

At least 5 micrograms of total RNA were extracted per sample. Trimming took 3 bases from V and 2 from J, leaving 10 bases between them. The CDR3 totals 13 residues. Germline V lookup: CDR1 DFQATT, CDR2 SNEGSKA (reference sequence). Primers used in a second PCR of roughly 7 to 12 cycles were a sample-barcoded 5' primer and a J-beta primer mix. Template switching added a 12-random-nucleotide identifier to every cDNA molecule. TCRdb redid the calling of the 5' RACE reads with MiXCR, one entry per CDR3 protein. Of about 1,600,000 distinct CDR3 sequences listed, about 40% are singletons. The sample consisted of blood. The J gene is TRBJ2-5, the V gene TRBV20-1; no clear D. The TCR sequence derives from a young woman in good health. Here the CDR3 reads CSASLPGQETQYF. The DNA of the CDR3 is TGCAGTGCTAGCCTCCCCGGTCAAGAGACCCAGTACTTC.